These 21 T cell receptor beta chains were sequenced from one sample in a study of T-cell reconstitution after alpha-beta-depleted transplantation in children. Preparation of the TCRbeta library used unique molecular identifiers. TCRdb re-derived calls from the PCR reads in MiXCR, one entry per CDR3 protein. In the table there are some 530,000 distinct CDR3 sequences, about an eighth of which are singletons. This specimen consisted of PBMCs from the stem cell graft donor, obtained from the stem cell graft. The origin of the receptors is a human donor who donated a stem cell graft to a child with combined immunodeficiency.

This CDR3 reads CASSYRSGTFYNEQFF. The CDR3 DNA is TGTGCCAGCAGTTACCGATCCGGGACTTTCTACAATGAGCAGTTCTTC. The J gene is TRBJ2-1, the V gene TRBV6-2 or TRBV6-3, with TRBD2 as a possible D gene (6 bases). V lost 2 bases and J lost 3, with 14 bases in between. Germline CDR1 MNHEY, CDR2 SVGEGT. This CDR3 region has 16 residues.

This clonotype occurred a few times. The genes are TRBV20-1 and TRBJ2-5; D gene uncertain. CDR3 length equals 15 residues. CDR1 DFQATT and CDR2 SNEGSKA come from the germline V gene (reference sequence). The V and J ends lost 5 bases and 4 bases respectively, with 20 bases between them. CDR3 in amino acids: CSAPNPSQRGETQYF. DNA for the CDR3: TGCAGTGCTCCGAACCCCTCACAGAGAGGAGAGACCCAGTACTTC.

Ten or more counts support this clonotype. V gene TRBV24-1 combines with J gene TRBJ2-7, with 11 nucleotides matching TRBD2. This CDR3 contains 14 residues. Trimming at V came to 3 bases and at J to 6 bases, leaving 3 bases not matched to a gene. Germline V CDR1 and CDR2: KGHDR, SFDVKD. CDR3 sequence reads: CATSDPGLAGEQYF. For the CDR3, the DNA is TGTGCCACCAGTGATCCCGGACTAGCGGGCGAGCAGTACTTC.

In its sample, this clonotype was seen a few times. The chain joins TRBV24-1 to TRBJ2-1; D may match TRBD1 or TRBD2 (6 bases each). The CDR3 runs 15 residues. Germline V CDR1 and CDR2: KGHDR, SFDVKD. V lost 3 bases to trimming and J lost 8 bases, with 16 bases between them. This chain's CDR3 is CATSDPVEGVDEQFF. Here the CDR3 DNA reads TGTGCCACCAGTGATCCGGTGGAGGGGGTGGATGAGCAGTTCTTC.

V and J are TRBV20-1 and TRBJ2-7; D gene ambiguous. V was pared by 0 bases and J by 6 bases, with 15 bases between. CDR3 length equals 14 residues. From germline, CDR1 is DFQATT and CDR2 SNEGSKA (reference sequence). Here the CDR3 reads CSARDRRVSAEQYF. The CDR3, as DNA: TGCAGTGCTAGAGATCGGCGAGTCTCGGCCGAGCAGTACTTC.

This clonotype was observed a few times. The chain is built from TRBV6-5 and TRBJ1-4; no definite D call. The germline CDR1 and CDR2 sequences are MNHEY and SVGAGI. CDR3 length equals 14 residues. V lost 7 bases and J 0 bases, leaving 9 bases between the germline ends. For the CDR3, the DNA is TGTGCCAGCAATACGGGTGCAACTAATGAAAAACTGTTTTTT. Translation gives CASNTGATNEKLFF.

In its sample, this clonotype was seen many times. The rearrangement joins TRBV12-3 or TRBV12-4 to TRBJ2-2, with TRBD1 identical over 8 bases. There are 15 residues in the CDR3. The ends lost 7 bases at V and 1 base at J; junction bases unmatched: 5. The CDR3 reads CASTKDRGNTGELFF. DNA of the CDR3: TGTGCCAGCACCAAAGACAGGGGGAACACCGGGGAGCTGTTTTTT.

The chain combines TRBV29-1 with TRBJ1-1, with D uncertain. CDR1 and CDR2 (germline): SQVTM, ANQGSEA. This CDR3 has 14 residues. Trimming shortened V by 5 bases and J by 1 base, and 14 bases separated the two germline ends. CDR3 protein: CSVWPLRRNTEAFF. CDR3 nucleotide sequence: TGCAGCGTTTGGCCTCTTCGGAGGAACACTGAAGCTTTCTTT.

This clonotype occurred a few times. The chain combines TRBV29-1 with TRBJ2-7, with 8 bases fitting TRBD2. CDR1 is SQVTM, CDR2 ANQGSEA, per germline. The CDR3 has 15 residues. Germline trimming cut 6 bases from V and 2 bases from J; bases unmatched to any gene: 12. CDR3 in amino acids: CSVRGGRSGPYEQYF. The CDR3 coding sequence is TGCAGCGTCCGGGGGGGCCGATCGGGACCCTACGAGCAGTACTTC.

This clonotype turned up a few times. The rearrangement joins TRBV11-3 to TRBJ2-3; 9 bases align to TRBD1. V shed 5 bases and J 5 bases; nucleotides not matched to a gene: 5. The CDR3 length is 14 residues. Germline V lookup: CDR1 SGHNT, CDR2 YENEEA. CDR3 protein: CASSLRQGVDTQYF. The CDR3 DNA reads TGTGCCAGCAGCCTCCGACAGGGGGTAGATACGCAGTATTTT. The entire variable domain, with the rest obtained from reference TRBV11-3 and TRBJ2-3, is as follows: EAGVVQSPRYKIIEKKQPVAFWCNPISGHNTLYWYLQNLGQGPELLIRYENEEAVDDSQLPKDRFSAERLKGVDSTLKIQPAELGDSAVYLCASSLRQGVDTQYFGPGTRLTVL.

Of note for this clonotype: This may arise from a read error, as a much more abundant clone is one base away. J is TRBJ2-7 and V is TRBV12-3 or TRBV12-4; the D gene is possibly TRBD1 (7 bases). The length of the CDR3 is 15 residues. With 4 bases removed from V and 2 bases from J, the gap between germline ends came to 15 bases. The CDR3 DNA follows: TGTGCCAGCAGTTCGAGGGGCGGGACAGCCTACGAGCAGTACTTC. Its translation: CASSSRGGTAYEQYF.

The J gene is TRBJ2-3, the V gene TRBV7-3; 9 positions match TRBD2. V gave up 1 base and J gave up 4 bases; unmatched junction bases: 0. Germline lookup yields CDR1 SGHTA and CDR2 FQGTGA. This CDR3 is built from 14 residues. CDR3 DNA sequence: TGTGCCAGCAGCTTAATAGCGGGGGCAGATACGCAGTATTTT. Amino acid sequence: CASSLIAGADTQYF.

The sample holds a few counts of this clonotype. The chain joins TRBV27 to TRBJ1-2; the match to TRBD1 covers 8 bases. This CDR3 spans 14 amino acids. Germline CDR1 and CDR2: MNHEY and SMNVEV (reference sequence). The junction had 7 bases not matched to a gene; V was cut back by 6 bases and J by 4 bases. The CDR3 region has the DNA TGTGCCAGCAGCCCCTCTGGGACAGGCTATGGCTACACCTTC. Its protein product is CASSPSGTGYGYTF.

This clonotype was counted between two and nine times. V and J are TRBV7-3 and TRBJ1-6, with TRBD1 as a possible D gene (5 bases). The V end lost 6 bases, the J end lost 7 bases, and 13 bases lay between the germline ends. CDR3 length equals 14 residues. CDR1 and CDR2 from the germline V gene are SGHTA and FQGTGA. CDR3 loop: CASSSGISNSPLHF. CDR3 nucleotide sequence: TGTGCCAGCAGTTCAGGGATCTCGAATTCACCCCTCCACTTT.

The genes are TRBV5-1 and TRBJ2-3, with 15 nucleotides matching TRBD2. Germline values: CDR1 SGHRS, CDR2 YFSETQ. The CDR3 loop spans 21 amino acids. V lost 1 base to trimming and J lost 1 base; unmatched junction nucleotides: 13. The CDR3 protein is CASSLPRRTSGRAGGTDTQYF. In DNA, the CDR3 is TGCGCCAGCAGCTTGCCGCGCCGGACTAGCGGGAGGGCCGGGGGCACAGATACGCAGTATTTT.

This chain joins TRBV12-3 or TRBV12-4 and TRBJ2-1; 11 bases fit TRBD2. The CDR3 covers 16 residues. J was trimmed by 2 bases and V by 4 bases; bases with no gene match: 4. The DNA of the CDR3 is TGTGCCAGCAGTTCCCTAGCGGGGGGAACCTACAATGAGCAGTTCTTC. As protein: CASSSLAGGTYNEQFF.

This clonotype was detected ten times or more. The chain has TRBV3-1 and TRBJ2-7, with TRBD1 identical over 9 bases. The CDR3 runs to 15 residues. V lost 3 bases to trimming and J lost 4 bases; unmatched junction nucleotides: 7. Per the germline V gene, CDR1 is LGHDT and CDR2 is YNNKEL (reference sequence). This CDR3 reads CASSHPTGGAYEQYF. The DNA for the CDR3 is TGTGCCAGCAGCCACCCGACAGGGGGAGCGTACGAGCAGTACTTC.

Ten or more counts support this clonotype. The chain is built from TRBV24-1 and TRBJ2-3; TRBD1 matches 7 bases. V dropped 4 bases and J dropped 4; count of bases not matched to a gene: 4. The CDR3 extends over 14 amino acids. From germline, CDR1 is KGHDR and CDR2 SFDVKD. This chain's CDR3 is CATSDNRGSDTQYF. The CDR3 DNA is TGTGCCACCAGTGACAACAGGGGCTCAGATACGCAGTATTTT.

The chain recombines TRBV5-1 with TRBJ2-4, with a tentative D call TRBD1 (5 bases). Germline lookup yields CDR1 SGHRS and CDR2 YFSETQ. Trimming left V 3 bases short and J 5 bases short, with 12 bases between. The CDR3 is 14 amino acids. The CDR3 is CASSSSGRENIQYF. CDR3 sequence (DNA): TGCGCCAGCAGCTCCTCGGGCAGGGAAAACATTCAGTACTTC.

The V gene is TRBV27, the J gene TRBJ2-7; TRBD1 is a possible D gene (6 bases). Germline values: CDR1 MNHEY, CDR2 SMNVEV (reference sequence). The CDR3 runs 15 residues. The V gene lost 5 bases and the J gene lost 1 base, with 15 bases spanning the gap. CDR3 in amino acids: CASSTWGQGSYEQYF. The DNA of the CDR3 is TGTGCCAGCAGTACCTGGGGGCAGGGTTCCTACGAGCAGTACTTC.

This clonotype was counted at least ten times. This chain connects TRBV9 to TRBJ2-2, with D unclear. Trimming took off 0 bases at V and 4 bases at J, with 7 bases between the two ends. CDR1 is SGDLS, CDR2 YYNGEE, per germline. CDR3 length: 14 residues. The CDR3 region has the DNA TGTGCCAGCAGCGTAGCGGTCAGCACCGGGGAGCTGTTTTTT. Amino acids: CASSVAVSTGELFF.